Listed here are 9 T cell receptor beta chains from one sample, sequenced in a study of CD8 T cells in ankylosing spondylitis. The study's findings and limits: What appeared characteristic of ankylosing spondylitis blood was a TCR beta motif of eight or nine highly homologous variants.

The antigens for these receptors are not known. TCRdb processed the 5' RACE reads anew with MiXCR; each CDR3 protein has one entry. The table includes about 130,000 distinct CDR3 sequences, about a sixth detected once. The sample consisted of blood, either unsorted or a sorted T cell fraction (not recorded which). All receptors come from a male donor with ankylosing spondylitis.

This rearrangement joins TRBV7-3 to TRBJ2-1; D perhaps matches TRBD2 (6 bases). Germline CDR1 is SGHTA and CDR2 is FQGTGA. Trimming left V 3 bases short and J 5 bases short, with 17 bases between. The CDR3 consists of 16 residues. The CDR3 region is CASSFTARRGNNEQFF. The CDR3 DNA sequence: TGTGCCAGCAGCTTTACGGCCCGGAGGGGTAACAATGAGCAGTTCTTC.

This chain joins TRBV29-1 and TRBJ2-1; 8 bases line up with TRBD1. Germline CDR1 reads SQVTM; CDR2 reads ANQGSEA. This CDR3 comprises 15 residues. The ends lost 3 bases at V and 4 bases at J; junction bases unmatched: 8. The CDR3: CSVDSDRVRYNEQFF. The CDR3 nucleotides are TGCAGCGTTGATTCGGACAGGGTGAGGTACAATGAGCAGTTCTTC.

The CDR3 coding sequence is TGTGCCAGCAGCTTAACGCGGGCCTTCACAGATACGCAGTATTTT. As protein: CASSLTRAFTDTQYF. The rearrangement joins TRBV7-3 to TRBJ2-3; possible D gene TRBD2, 5 bases. The germline V gene encodes CDR1 SGHTA and CDR2 FQGTGA. The CDR3 totals 15 residues. V was shortened by 0 bases and J by 2 bases, with 9 bases between the two germline ends. Full variable domain (rest looked up from reference TRBV7-3 and TRBJ2-3): GAGVSQTPSNKVTEKGKYVELRCDPISGHTALYWYRQSLGQGPEFLIYFQGTGAADDSGLPNDRFFAVRPEGSVSTLKIQRTERGDSAVYLCASSLTRAFTDTQYFGPGTRLTVL.

This clonotype was seen a few times. The chain employs TRBV6-1 and TRBJ2-7; 10 bases align to TRBD1. Germline assignment: CDR1 MNHNS and CDR2 SASEGT. J was trimmed by 4 bases and V by 6 bases; bases with no gene match: 3. The CDR3 is 13 residues long. The CDR3 bases are TGTGCCAGCAGAGGGACAGGGGCTTACGAGCAGTACTTC. It yields the protein CASRGTGAYEQYF.

This clonotype has just a few counts. The V and J genes are TRBV5-5 and TRBJ2-1, with 8 bases lining up with TRBD2. The CDR3 has 15 amino acids. Looked up from germline, CDR1 is SGHKS and CDR2 is YYEKEE (reference sequence). V trimming: 4 bases; J trimming: 2 bases; junction bases outside the gene matches: 5. The CDR3 loop reads CASSRPGLAYNEQFF. CDR3 DNA sequence: TGTGCCAGCAGCAGGCCGGGACTAGCCTACAATGAGCAGTTCTTC.

The chain couples TRBV6-2 or TRBV6-3 to TRBJ2-1; D unresolved. This CDR3 has 14 amino acids. With 2 bases removed from V and 12 bases from J, the gap between germline ends came to 17 bases. Germline loops: CDR1 MNHEY, CDR2 SVGEGT. CDR3 nucleotide sequence: TGTGCCAGCAGTTACGAACTACCACAAGGAGTGCAGTTCTTC. Translated: CASSYELPQGVQFF.

This clonotype was recorded once. J is TRBJ2-3 and V is TRBV13; 13 bases are a match to TRBD2. V was clipped by 5 bases and J by 0 bases; unmatched bases: 5. Germline CDR1 PRHDT, CDR2 FYEKMQ (reference sequence). This CDR3 comprises 17 residues. CDR3 residues: CASSIRTSGSSTDTQYF. Written as DNA, the CDR3 is TGTGCCAGCAGCATAAGGACTAGCGGGAGTAGCACAGATACGCAGTATTTT.

The V and J genes are TRBV9 and TRBJ1-6; TRBD1 matches 8 bases. The V segment lost 0 bases and the J segment 9 bases; nucleotides outside the gene matches: 5. The CDR3 spans 15 residues. CDR1 and CDR2 from the germline V gene are SGDLS and YYNGEE. The CDR3 is CASSVGTGPGSPLHF. The CDR3 coding sequence is TGTGCCAGCAGCGTAGGGACAGGGCCCGGTTCACCCCTCCACTTT.

This rearrangement joins TRBV7-9 to TRBJ2-1; 9 bases are shared with TRBD2. V shed 1 base and J 6 bases; nucleotides not matched to a gene: 4. The CDR3 covers 15 residues. CDR1 is SEHNR and CDR2 is FQNEAQ in the germline V gene (reference sequence). The CDR3 is CASSLELAGLNEQFF. CDR3 DNA: TGTGCCAGCAGCTTAGAACTAGCGGGTCTCAATGAGCAGTTCTTC.